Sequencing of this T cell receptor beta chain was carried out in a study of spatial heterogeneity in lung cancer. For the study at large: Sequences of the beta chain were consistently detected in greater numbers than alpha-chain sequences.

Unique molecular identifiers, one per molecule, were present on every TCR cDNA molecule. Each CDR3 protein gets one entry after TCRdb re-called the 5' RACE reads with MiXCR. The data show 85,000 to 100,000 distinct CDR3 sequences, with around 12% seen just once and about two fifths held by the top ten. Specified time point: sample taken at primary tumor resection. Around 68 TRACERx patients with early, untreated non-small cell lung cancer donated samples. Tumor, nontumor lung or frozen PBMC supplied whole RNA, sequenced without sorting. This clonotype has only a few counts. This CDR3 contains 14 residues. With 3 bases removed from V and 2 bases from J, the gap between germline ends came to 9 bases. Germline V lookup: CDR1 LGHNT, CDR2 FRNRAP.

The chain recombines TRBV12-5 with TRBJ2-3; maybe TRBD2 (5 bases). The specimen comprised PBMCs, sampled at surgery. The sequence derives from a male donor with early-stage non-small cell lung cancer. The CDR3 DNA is TGTGCTAGTGGTTTCGGGCTAGCCACAGATACGCAGTATTTT. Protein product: CASGFGLATDTQYF.